A selection of T cell receptor beta chains follows, all from one sample in a study of CD8 T cells in ankylosing spondylitis. TCRdb processed the 5' RACE reads anew with MiXCR; each CDR3 protein has one entry. The sample holds some 340,000 distinct CDR3 sequences, about 14% seen once. Sequencing was done on a sample of blood, either unsorted or a sorted T cell fraction (not recorded which). These TCRs come from a male donor with ankylosing spondylitis or in good health (not recorded which). Both conserved end residues are part of each CDR3. The D gene is left open where the match is weak. A clone size is listed for some rows: how often the clone was seen (once, few, many), or a class if it is expanded.

NA TRBJ1-1 TRBD1 TRBV19 TGTGCCAGTAGTATAGTGGGACAGGGGAGTACTGAAGCTTTCTTT CASSIVGQGSTEAFF
few TRBJ2-7 TRBD1 TRBV2 TGTGCCAGCTGTGACAGGGCCCGGACCCCCTACGAGCAGTACTTC CASCDRARTPYEQYF
NA TRBJ2-1 TRBD1 TRBV12-3/TRBV12-4 TGTGCCAGCAGTTTCCACCCGGGGCAGGGGGCGTCGAACTACAATGAGCAGTTCTTC CASSFHPGQGASNYNEQFF
NA TRBJ2-3 TRBD2 TRBV4-1 TGCGCCAGCAGCCGATACCCCCCTTCTAGCGGGGGTCTCACCATAGATACGCAGTATTTT CASSRYPPSSGGLTIDTQYF
few TRBJ1-5 NA TRBV6-1 TGTGCCAGCAGTGGGACATACCGGAGCAGTCAGCCCCAGCATTTT CASSGTYRSSQPQHF
NA TRBJ2-7 TRBD1 TRBV5-1 TGCGCCAGCAGCCCGAACAGCGGACAGGCCAACTACGAGCAGTACTTC CASSPNSGQANYEQYF
few TRBJ2-1 NA TRBV10-3 TGTGCCATCAGTGGGATGAATGAGCAGTTCTTC CAISGMNEQFF
NA TRBJ2-1 TRBD2 TRBV20-1 TGCAGTGCTAGAGTGAGTAGCGGGAGGGCCTACAATGAGCAGTTCTTC CSARVSSGRAYNEQFF
few TRBJ1-2 NA TRBV12-5 TGTGCTAGTGCATCAGAACCCTATGGCTACACCTTC CASASEPYGYTF
NA TRBJ1-4 NA TRBV20-1 TGCAGTGCTAGAGATGGAGTAACTAATGAAAAACTGTTTTTT CSARDGVTNEKLFF
few TRBJ2-5 NA TRBV20-1 TGCAGTGTCAGGACTGCCTTGGAGACCCAGTACTTC CSVRTALETQYF
NA TRBJ1-1 NA TRBV6-1 TGTGCCAGCAGTCAGCAGATGGCTAGGACTGAAGCTTTCTTT CASSQQMARTEAFF
few TRBJ2-7 NA TRBV5-1 TGCGCCAGCAGTCCCTTATCGAACTACGAGCAGTACTTC CASSPLSNYEQYF
NA TRBJ1-4 NA TRBV6-1 TGTGCCTTGACTAGGGGTGGTGAAAAACTGTTTTTT CALTRGGEKLFF
few TRBJ2-3 TRBD2 TRBV20-1 TGCAGTGCCAAGAGACCCGCGGGAGGAGATACGCAGTATTTT CSAKRPAGGDTQYF
many TRBJ2-5 NA TRBV5-1 TGCGCCAGCAGCTTGGTATCCGCGGGAGAGACCCAGTACTTC CASSLVSAGETQYF
NA TRBJ2-1 NA TRBV4-2 TGTGCCAGCAGCCATACACAGGGAAAGGAGCAGTTCTTC CASSHTQGKEQFF
few TRBJ2-7 NA TRBV5-1 TGCGCCAGCAGCTTGGCCCGCGGGACGGGGACCTACGAGCAGTACTTC CASSLARGTGTYEQYF
NA TRBJ2-3 NA TRBV24-1 TGTGCCACCAGTGATGCCCGGAATTTTGGGGATACGCAGTATTTT CATSDARNFGDTQYF
NA TRBJ1-4 TRBD1 TRBV6-1 TGTGCCAGCAGTGGTGGACAGGGGGTGCGAGCTAATGAAAAACTGTTTTTT CASSGGQGVRANEKLFF
few TRBJ1-4 NA TRBV20-1 TGCAGTGCTAGACGACCGGCTGAAAAACTGTTTTTT CSARRPAEKLFF
NA TRBJ2-3 TRBD2 TRBV7-2 TGTGCCAGCAGCCACGGGGGGGCTGGCACAGATACGCAGTATTTT CASSHGGAGTDTQYF
few TRBJ2-5 NA TRBV20-1 TGCAGTGCTAGCTCGCCGACCCAGTACTTC CSASSPTQYF
NA TRBJ2-7 TRBD1 TRBV5-7 TGTGCCAGCAGCTACCGGGACAGGGCTTTCTACGAGCAGTACTTC CASSYRDRAFYEQYF
few TRBJ2-1 NA TRBV4-1 TGCGCCAGCAGCCAAGGAGTGGAGAAGCAGTTCTTC CASSQGVEKQFF
few TRBJ1-6 TRBD1 TRBV20-1 TGCAGTGCTAGAGGGGCGGGACAGAGGACGGCACCCCTCCACTTT CSARGAGQRTAPLHF
few TRBJ2-3 TRBD1 TRBV5-1 TGCGCCAGCAGCCATAGGGGAGGGACAGGGATGTCGGATACGCAGTATTTT CASSHRGGTGMSDTQYF
few TRBJ1-5 NA TRBV6-1 TGTGCCACGACAAGCTGGGCGGCCAATCAGCCCCAGCATTTT CATTSWAANQPQHF
NA TRBJ2-3 NA TRBV11-2 TGTGCCAGCAGCTTTGGAGGGAGGATGGATACGCAGTATTTT CASSFGGRMDTQYF
many TRBJ2-3 TRBD1 TRBV5-1 TGCGCCAGCAGCTCCGGGACAGGGAGCACAGATACGCAGTATTTT CASSSGTGSTDTQYF
few TRBJ1-5 NA TRBV7-8 TGTGCCAGCAGCTTAATGGGGGCTAGCAATCAGCCCCAGCATTTT CASSLMGASNQPQHF
NA TRBJ2-7 TRBD1 TRBV20-1 TGCAGTGCTAGAAGCAGGGGGAACGAGCAGTACTTC CSARSRGNEQYF
NA TRBJ2-2 NA TRBV19 TGTGCCAGTACCAATCTGGGAGGAAAGAACGGGGAGCTGTTTTTT CASTNLGGKNGELFF
few TRBJ1-1 TRBD1 TRBV20-1 TGCAGTGCTAGATTAGGGGGCCTAAACACTGAAGCTTTCTTT CSARLGGLNTEAFF
NA TRBJ1-6 NA TRBV19 TGTGCCAGCCGAGGGGATAAGGCACCCCTCCACTTT CASRGDKAPLHF
NA TRBJ2-2 TRBD1 TRBV5-1 TGCGCCAGCAGCCCGGACAGGGGGACCACCGGGGAGCTGTTTTTT CASSPDRGTTGELFF
NA TRBJ2-5 NA TRBV4-1 TGCGCCAGCAGCCTAGGGACGGCCCCGCAGACCCAGTACTTC CASSLGTAPQTQYF
few TRBJ2-3 TRBD2 TRBV5-5 TGTGCCAGCAGCTCCTTGAGGACTAGCGGCACAGATACGCAGTATTTT CASSSLRTSGTDTQYF
NA TRBJ1-5 NA TRBV10-3 TGTGCCATCAGCCTTTCAGGTGGCAATCAGCCCCAGCATTTT CAISLSGGNQPQHF
NA TRBJ2-5 TRBD1 TRBV24-1 TGTGCCACCAGTGATTCCGGGACAGGGGCCGGAGAGACCCAGTACTTC CATSDSGTGAGETQYF
NA TRBJ2-2 NA TRBV7-9 TGTGCCAGCAGCTTAATAGCGAACACCGGGGAGCTGTTTTTT CASSLIANTGELFF
many TRBJ2-5 NA TRBV12-3/TRBV12-4 TGTGCCAGCAGCCAGAGGCGAGAGACCCAGTACTTC CASSQRRETQYF
NA TRBJ2-2 NA TRBV7-9 TGTGCCAGCAGCTTGGACACCGGGGAGCTGGTTTTT CASSLDTGELVF
few TRBJ1-2 NA TRBV7-9 TGTGCCAGCAGCCTACTGACGGTGAACTATGGCTACACCTTC CASSLLTVNYGYTF
NA TRBJ2-1 TRBD1 TRBV4-1 TGCGCCAGCAGTCGCACGTCGACAGGGGCCTACAATGAGCAGTTCTTC CASSRTSTGAYNEQFF
NA TRBJ1-2 NA TRBV29-1 TGCAGCGTTTCCGACCCGGGTCGTGGCTACACCTTC CSVSDPGRGYTF
few TRBJ2-7 NA TRBV12-3/TRBV12-4 TGTGCCAGCAGTTTCTTCCGGGGCGGCTACGAGCAGTACTTC CASSFFRGGYEQYF
NA TRBJ1-6 NA TRBV20-1 TGCAGTGCCCGAGGGGACTATAATTCACCCCTCCACTTT CSARGDYNSPLHF
NA TRBJ2-2 TRBD2 TRBV10-1 TGCGCCAGCAGTGAAGCGGGAGGTAAAGCGGGGGAGCTGTTTTTT CASSEAGGKAGELFF
many TRBJ2-3 TRBD1 TRBV6-5 TGTGCCAGCAGTTACCGGGACAGGGGACGAGATACGCAGTATTTT CASSYRDRGRDTQYF
NA TRBJ2-1 TRBD1 TRBV10-3 TGTGCCATGGGGACAGACTCCTACAATGAGCAGTTCTTC CAMGTDSYNEQFF
NA TRBJ1-1 TRBD1 TRBV4-1 TGCGCCAGCAGCCAAGATCCTCCCAGGGGGTACACTGAAGCTTTCTTT CASSQDPPRGYTEAFF
NA TRBJ2-1 TRBD2 TRBV11-2 TGTGCCAGCAGCTTAGAAGGACTAGCAGGCGAGCAGTTCTTC CASSLEGLAGEQFF
NA TRBJ1-1 NA TRBV19 TGTGCCAGTTGTCATGGGAACACTGAAGCTTTCTTT CASCHGNTEAFF
few TRBJ2-3 NA TRBV28 TGTGCCAGCAGTTTAAAAGGGGCCATAGATACGCAGTATTTT CASSLKGAIDTQYF
NA TRBJ2-7 NA TRBV5-1 TGCGCCAGCAGCTTTGGGGAAGGGGTTTACGAGCAGTACTTC CASSFGEGVYEQYF
few TRBJ1-1 NA TRBV25-1 TGTGCCAGCAGTCGCCACTTGGGCACTGAAGCTTTCTTT CASSRHLGTEAFF
few TRBJ2-7 NA TRBV28 TGTGCCAGCAGTCCGACCCTACGATCAAACGAGCAGTACTTC CASSPTLRSNEQYF
many TRBJ2-2 NA TRBV7-2 TGTGCCAGCAGCCTAGTTAGAGGGTCGGGCACCGGGGAGCTGTTTTTT CASSLVRGSGTGELFF
few TRBJ2-1 NA TRBV20-1 TGCAGTGCTAGGGGGCCGGACGGCGAACCCGCGGAGCAGTTCTTC CSARGPDGEPAEQFF